The 32 T cell receptor beta chains below were found in one sample sequenced in a study of T cell changes during pregnancy in multiple sclerosis. The assay was immunoSEQ multiplex PCR, and TCRdb's table has in-frame clones only and misses some. The data show roughly 38,000 clones, around 90% seen once. The sequenced sample was peripheral blood, obtained in the third trimester of pregnancy. These receptors all come from a female donor in good health, enrolled as a control in a pregnancy study.

This clone was observed once. The chain is built from TRBV11-2 and TRBJ1-6; no firm D call. V lost 5 bases to trimming and J lost 2 bases, with 10 bases between them. Per the germline V gene, CDR1 is SGHAT and CDR2 is FQNNGV. The CDR3 extends over 15 amino acids. CDR3 nucleotide sequence: TGTGCCAGCAGCATCCGAGGAGCCTATAATTCACCCCTCCACTTT. It is translated as CASSIRGAYNSPLHF.

The chain recombines TRBV5-1 with TRBJ2-5; possible D gene TRBD2, 6 bases. The CDR3 runs to 16 residues. The V end was cut by 3 bases, the J end by 1 base, with 16 bases between. Germline V gene data show CDR1 as SGHRS and CDR2 as YFSETQ. The CDR3, as DNA: TGCGCCAGCAGCTCCCAGTCGGCGGGACCCCAAGAGACCCAGTACTTC. Its protein is CASSSQSAGPQETQYF.

Comment on this clone: Germline is not matched at one junction end, which may reflect a read error. The rearrangement joins TRBV7-7 to TRBJ2-7, with D possibly matching TRBD1 (6 bases). Germline V gene lookup returns CDR1 SSHAT and CDR2 FNYEAQ (reference sequence). CDR3 length: 13 amino acids. The CDR3: CASSLGRGGEQYF. As DNA, the CDR3 is TGTGCTAGCAGCTTAGGCAGGGGCGGCGAGCAGTACTTC.

The chain links TRBV9 to TRBJ2-7; 10 bases line up with TRBD1. Germline CDR1 reads SGDLS; CDR2 reads YYNGEE. The CDR3 runs to 14 residues. The trim removed 3 bases at V and 4 bases at J, leaving 4 bases unmatched. The CDR3 region is CASSARTGGYEQYF. CDR3 sequence (DNA): TGTGCCAGCAGCGCCCGGACAGGGGGATACGAGCAGTACTTC.

The gene calls are TRBV28 and TRBJ1-6, with a tentative D call TRBD1 (5 bases). Trimming stripped 6 bases from V and 9 bases from J, with 12 bases between. Germline V lookup: CDR1 MDHEN, CDR2 SYDVKM. There are 13 residues in the CDR3. CDR3 DNA sequence: TGTGCCAGCAGGGGACTTATAGCTTCACCCCTCCACTTT. The encoded protein is CASRGLIASPLHF.

The chain combines TRBV7-9 with TRBJ2-5, with D tentatively TRBD2 (6 bases). Deletions cut 8 bases from V and 2 bases from J, with 9 bases between. Germline-derived CDR1 and CDR2 are SEHNR and FQNEAQ (reference sequence). This CDR3 spans 12 amino acids. In DNA form, the CDR3 reads TGTGCCAGCCGGCTAGCGCAAGAGACCCAGTACTTC. This sequence encodes CASRLAQETQYF. Using reference TRBV7-9 and TRBJ2-5 for the parts outside the CDR3, the full variable domain is DTGVSQNPRHKITKRGQNVTFRCDPISEHNRLYWYRQTLGQGPEFLTYFQNEAQLEKSRLLSDRFSAERPKGSFSTLEIQRTEQGDSAMYLCASRLAQETQYFGPGTRLLVL.

The CDR3 region is CASSREQGISSYNSPLHF. The CDR3 DNA follows: TGTGCCAGCAGCCGCGAGCAGGGAATTAGCTCCTATAATTCACCCCTCCACTTT. This chain uses TRBV7-2 with TRBJ1-6, with D perhaps TRBD1 (5 bases). Germline CDR1 reads SGHTA; CDR2 reads FQGNSA. The CDR3 is 18 amino acids. V was clipped by 5 bases and J by 0 bases, with 17 bases between them.

The chain uses TRBV10-2 and TRBJ2-3; 8 bases align to TRBD1. This CDR3 region has 15 residues. The germline V gene has CDR1 WSHSY and CDR2 SAAADI. V was clipped by 2 bases and J by 1 base; unmatched bases: 2. The CDR3 DNA is TGCGCCAGCAGTGAGACGGGACAGGGCACAGATACGCAGTATTTT. Encoded protein: CASSETGQGTDTQYF.

The chain joins TRBV27 to TRBJ1-1; D perhaps matches TRBD1 (6 bases). The V and J ends lost 7 bases and 0 bases respectively, with 15 bases between them. This CDR3 spans 15 amino acids. CDR1 MNHEY and CDR2 SMNVEV come from the germline V gene (reference sequence). As DNA, the CDR3 is TGTGCCAGCAATCACAGGGTCTCTATGAACACTGAAGCTTTCTTT. It yields the protein CASNHRVSMNTEAFF.

The V gene is TRBV11-2, the J gene TRBJ2-7, with 9 positions matching TRBD2. V was clipped by 5 bases and J by 0 bases; unmatched bases: 11. CDR1 is SGHAT and CDR2 is FQNNGV in the germline V gene. There are 17 residues in the CDR3. The CDR3 DNA follows: TGTGCCAGCAGCAAGACGACAACTAGCGGGTTCTCCTACGAGCAGTACTTC. This sequence encodes CASSKTTTSGFSYEQYF.

CDR3 DNA sequence: TGTGCCATCAGTGAGTGGCAGGGGAGGGACACTGAAGCTTTCTTT. Translating it yields CAISEWQGRDTEAFF. V usage is TRBV10-3 and J usage is TRBJ1-1; D is perhaps TRBD1 (6 bases). Germline V CDR1 and CDR2: ENHRY, SYGVKD. The length of the CDR3 is 15 residues. Trimming took 1 base from V and 3 from J, leaving 12 bases between them.

The chain combines TRBV29-1 with TRBJ1-1; no definite D call. CDR1 is SQVTM and CDR2 is ANQGSEA in the germline V gene. V was pared by 4 bases and J by 4 bases, with 7 bases between. The CDR3 loop spans 11 amino acids. CDR3 DNA: TGCAGCGTTGTCGGGTTCACTGAAGCTTTCTTT. This gives the protein CSVVGFTEAFF. The full variable domain, its missing parts supplied by reference TRBV29-1 and TRBJ1-1, is SAVISQKPSRDICQRGTSLTIQCQVDSQVTMMFWYRQQPGQSLTLIATANQGSEATYESGFVIDKFPISRPNLTFSTLTVSNMSPEDSSIYLCSVVGFTEAFFGQGTRLTVV.

The chain recombines TRBV5-6 with TRBJ1-2, with D possibly matching TRBD1 (5 bases). The CDR3 runs 16 residues. The germline gives CDR1 SGHDT, CDR2 YYEEEE. The V end was cut by 6 bases, the J end by 0 bases, with 18 bases between. CDR3 DNA: TGTGCCAGCATCCTACTACTGACAGCTACTAACTATGGCTACACCTTC. The encoded protein is CASILLLTATNYGYTF. The full variable domain, with the rest looked up from reference TRBV5-6 and TRBJ1-2, is DAGVTQSPTHLIKTRGQQVTLRCSPKSGHDTVSWYQQALGQGPQFIFQYYEEEERQRGNFPDRFSGHQFPNYSSELNVNALLLGDSALYLCASILLLTATNYGYTFGSGTRLTVV.

The chain has TRBV5-1 and TRBJ2-1; 8 bases fit TRBD2. Germline CDR1 reads SGHRS; CDR2 reads YFSETQ. With V trimmed by 4 bases and J by 7 bases, 10 bases remained unmatched. This CDR3 is built from 15 residues. The CDR3 loop is CASSRGLGGLNEQFF. The CDR3 DNA reads as TGCGCCAGCAGCCGGGGACTAGGCGGGCTTAATGAGCAGTTCTTC. Together with reference TRBV5-1 and TRBJ2-1, the CDR3 gives the full variable domain: KAGVTQTPRYLIKTRGQQVTLSCSPISGHRSVSWYQQTPGQGLQFLFEYFSETQRNKGNFPGRFSGRQFSNSRSEMNVSTLELGDSALYLCASSRGLGGLNEQFFGPGTRLTVL.

The chain couples TRBV28 to TRBJ1-2; 10 bases map to TRBD1. Germline CDR1 is MDHEN and CDR2 is SYDVKM. The CDR3 has 14 residues. Losses at the gene ends were 5 bases for V and 8 bases for J; bases not matched to a gene: 8. The CDR3 coding sequence is TGTGCCAGCAGTCCCGGGACAGGGGCAAGCGGCTACACCTTC. This encodes CASSPGTGASGYTF.

The sample holds one count of this clone. J is TRBJ1-1 and V is TRBV19; 10 bases are shared with TRBD1. CDR3 length: 14 residues. Germline V gives CDR1 LNHDA, CDR2 SQIVND (reference sequence). V dropped 4 bases and J dropped 5; count of bases not matched to a gene: 4. The CDR3 loop reads CASSRDRGQTEAFF. For the CDR3, the DNA is TGTGCCAGTAGTAGAGACAGGGGGCAAACTGAAGCTTTCTTT.

The sample holds a few counts of this clone. J is TRBJ2-1 and V is TRBV4-3, with 9 bases lining up with TRBD2. Trimming removed 4 bases from V and 2 bases from J; junction bases left unmatched: 6. In germline, CDR1 is LGHNA, CDR2 YSLEER. The CDR3 extends over 16 amino acids. The CDR3 DNA reads as TGCGCCAGCAGCCGGGAGTTAGCGGGGGCCTACAATGAGCAGTTCTTC. Translation: CASSRELAGAYNEQFF.

CDR3 DNA sequence: TGTGCCAGCAGCTTATTAGCGGGACAAAAAACCCACCAATTGGTGCAGTTCTTC. Translation: CASSLLAGQKTHQLVQFF. The chain employs TRBV7-2 and TRBJ2-1; the match to TRBD2 covers 8 bases. Trimming cost V 2 bases and J 12 bases; bases outside gene matches: 21. The CDR3 is 18 amino acids. In germline, CDR1 is SGHTA, CDR2 FQGNSA.

The rearrangement uses TRBV10-3 and TRBJ2-2; 14 nucleotides line up with TRBD2. This CDR3 has 16 residues. Trimming removed 9 bases from V and 0 bases from J; junction bases left unmatched: 3. CDR1 is ENHRY, CDR2 SYGVKD, per germline. The CDR3 here is CAIGLAGGPNTGELFF. In DNA, the CDR3 is TGTGCCATAGGACTAGCGGGGGGACCGAACACCGGGGAGCTGTTTTTT.

The chain combines TRBV14 with TRBJ2-1; TRBD1 aligns across 7 bases. CDR1 and CDR2 from the germline V gene are SGHDN and FVKESK. Losses at the gene ends were 0 bases for V and 9 bases for J; bases not matched to a gene: 14. The CDR3 loop spans 17 amino acids. The CDR3 sequence is CASSQDLFDRARGEQFF. CDR3 DNA: TGTGCCAGCAGCCAAGACCTCTTCGACAGGGCGAGGGGTGAGCAGTTCTTC.

This clone is labeled as medium-sized. The rearrangement links TRBV4-1 to TRBJ2-5; TRBD1 might be the D (6 bases). The CDR3 length is 17 residues. Trimming cost V 2 bases and J 1 base, with 17 bases left between them. Germline lookup yields CDR1 MGHRA and CDR2 YSYEKL. DNA of the CDR3: TGCGCCAGCAGCCAAATTTTGACAGGAAGGCCCCAAGAGACCCAGTACTTC. As protein: CASSQILTGRPQETQYF.

The V gene is TRBV9, the J gene TRBJ2-7; 14 bases are a match to TRBD2. Germline CDR1 is SGDLS and CDR2 is YYNGEE. The V gene end was trimmed by 4 bases and the J gene end by 4 bases; junction bases not matched to a gene: 4. CDR3 length: 15 residues. The CDR3 here is CASSPRLAGGYEQYF. The CDR3 DNA is TGTGCCAGCAGCCCCAGACTAGCGGGAGGGTACGAGCAGTACTTC.

V gene TRBV10-2 combines with J gene TRBJ2-3; possible D gene TRBD2, 6 bases. The CDR3 is 15 amino acids. V was cut by 7 bases and J by 4 bases, with 18 bases left in between. Germline V CDR1 and CDR2: WSHSY, SAAADI. The CDR3 DNA reads TGCGCCAGCACCCCCCAGGGAGGATACTCAGATACGCAGTATTTT. Translating gives CASTPQGGYSDTQYF.

The chain combines TRBV19 with TRBJ2-3; possibly TRBD2 for D (6 bases). Germline V gene lookup returns CDR1 LNHDA and CDR2 SQIVND (reference sequence). V dropped 6 bases and J dropped 1 base, with 11 bases sitting between them. The CDR3 contains 14 residues. The chain's CDR3 is CASSQASGTDTQYF. CDR3 nucleotides: TGTGCCAGTAGCCAGGCTAGCGGCACAGATACGCAGTATTTT.

CDR3 in DNA: TGTGCCAGCAGCCAAGATCGGGCTAGCGGGAGCGATACGCAGTATTTT. This gives the protein CASSQDRASGSDTQYF. The chain employs TRBV4-2 and TRBJ2-3; 10 bases fit TRBD2. The CDR3 is 16 amino acids. CDR1 LGHNA and CDR2 YNFKEQ come from the germline V gene. V lost 0 bases and J lost 6; bases outside the gene matches: 6.

Only a few counts were recorded for this clone. The V and J genes are TRBV6-1 and TRBJ2-6; weak D call: TRBD2 (5 bases). Germline CDR1 reads MNHNS; CDR2 reads SASEGT. This CDR3 is 13 amino acids long. V lost 11 bases and J lost 1, with 9 bases in between. CDR3 sequence: CAGRGSGANVLTF. The CDR3 nucleotides are TGTGCCGGCCGAGGGTCTGGGGCCAACGTCCTGACTTTC.

The chain employs TRBV19 and TRBJ1-5; 7 bases match TRBD1. V lost 1 base and J lost 3; bases outside the gene matches: 3. Germline CDR1 reads LNHDA; CDR2 reads SQIVND (reference sequence). The CDR3 has 15 residues. The CDR3 coding sequence is TGTGCCAGTAGTATAGTGGGACAGTACAATCAGCCCCAGCATTTT. This gives the protein CASSIVGQYNQPQHF.

The V gene is TRBV29-1, the J gene TRBJ1-1; D remains ambiguous. CDR3 size: 13 residues. CDR1 SQVTM and CDR2 ANQGSEA come from the germline V gene. Trimming removed 1 base from V and 3 bases from J, with 9 bases in between. The CDR3 bases are TGCAGCGTTGAAGGGTACGGGGACACTGAAGCTTTCTTT. Protein product: CSVEGYGDTEAFF.

The chain is built from TRBV25-1 and TRBJ1-1; 7 nucleotides line up with TRBD1. Germline V gene data show CDR1 as MGHDK and CDR2 as SYGVNS. The V segment lost 1 base and the J segment 3 bases; nucleotides outside the gene matches: 5. The CDR3 runs to 15 residues. CDR3 in DNA: TGTGCCAGCAGTGAATCAGGGGGATGGTACACTGAAGCTTTCTTT. This encodes CASSESGGWYTEAFF. The variable domain in full, completed from reference TRBV25-1 and TRBJ1-1, reads EADIYQTPRYLVIGTGKKITLECSQTMGHDKMYWYQQDPGMELHLIHYSYGVNSTEKGDLSSESTVSRIRTEHFPLTLESARPSHTSQYLCASSESGGWYTEAFFGQGTRLTVV.

This chain connects TRBV10-3 to TRBJ1-2; 7 nucleotides line up with TRBD1. V gave up 9 bases and J gave up 2 bases; unmatched junction bases: 6. Looked up from germline, CDR1 is ENHRY and CDR2 is SYGVKD. The CDR3 length is 13 residues. CDR3 region: CAMTGTENYGYTF. In nucleotides, the CDR3 is TGTGCCATGACCGGGACAGAGAACTATGGCTACACCTTC.

The genes are TRBV5-1 and TRBJ2-5; 14 positions match TRBD2. Germline CDR1 SGHRS, CDR2 YFSETQ. J lost 5 bases, V lost 3 bases, and 12 bases had no gene match. CDR3 length equals 18 residues. The CDR3 DNA sequence: TGCGCCAGCAGCTCGACTAGCGGGAGGGCCTACGTCCGGGAGACCCAGTACTTC. It codes for CASSSTSGRAYVRETQYF.

The chain carries TRBV5-4 and TRBJ1-6; D unclear. The CDR3 has 12 amino acids. Trimming took 3 bases from V and 10 from J, leaving 8 bases between them. Germline V gives CDR1 SGHNT, CDR2 YYREEE (reference sequence). DNA of the CDR3: TGTGCCAGCAGCTCGCCGAGGTCACCCCTCCACTTT. This codes for CASSSPRSPLHF.